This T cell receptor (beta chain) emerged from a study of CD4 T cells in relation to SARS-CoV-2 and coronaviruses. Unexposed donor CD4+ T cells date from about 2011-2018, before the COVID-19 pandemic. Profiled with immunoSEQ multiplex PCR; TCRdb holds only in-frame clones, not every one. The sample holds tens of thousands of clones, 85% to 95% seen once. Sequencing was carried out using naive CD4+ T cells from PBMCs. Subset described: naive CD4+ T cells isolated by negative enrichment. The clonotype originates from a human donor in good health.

CDR3 sequence: CASSTGLAGNNEQFF. Written as DNA, the CDR3 is TGTGCCAGCAGTACGGGACTAGCGGGGAACAATGAGCAGTTCTTC. The J gene is TRBJ2-1, the V gene TRBV7-3; 13 bases line up with TRBD2. This CDR3 contains 15 residues. Germline V CDR1 and CDR2: SGHTA, FQGTGA. Trimming cost V 6 bases and J 5 bases; bases outside gene matches: 4. Filled out from reference TRBV7-3 and TRBJ2-1, the complete variable domain reads GAGVSQTPSNKVTEKGKYVELRCDPISGHTALYWYRQSLGQGPEFLIYFQGTGAADDSGLPNDRFFAVRPEGSVSTLKIQRTERGDSAVYLCASSTGLAGNNEQFFGPGTRLTVL.